This T cell receptor (beta chain) is from a study of a mutant IDH1 vaccine in newly diagnosed glioma. Study overall: Sex distribution of treated patients was about 60% male and approximately 38% female; mean age was around 40 years. Patients previously underwent radiotherapy, temozolomide, or both, and most underwent both.

The time point was: week 5, during vaccination. Doses of 300 ug of mutant IDH1 20-mer peptide were given with topical imiquimod. New WHO grade 3 or 4 IDH1-mutant, ATRX-lost astrocytomas were present in all donors. A note on this clone: Its antigen remains unknown. Other DNA sequences in this sample translate to the same CDR3.

TCRdb's copy holds only in-frame clones and misses some; the assay was immunoSEQ multiplex PCR. This table holds some 25,000 clones, approximately 80% found once. This receptor was identified in a middle-aged man with glioma. Source: PBMCs, taken from a glioma patient whose treatment included an IDH1 peptide vaccine.

The CDR3, as DNA: TGTGCCTGGAGTGAGGCGGGCCACACTGAAGCTTTCTTT. This gives the protein CAWSEAGHTEAFF. The V gene is TRBV30, the J gene TRBJ1-1, with D unclear. This CDR3 is 13 amino acids long. Trimming removed 1 base at V and 3 bases at J, with 9 bases between. The germline V gene has CDR1 GTSNPN and CDR2 SVGIG (reference sequence).